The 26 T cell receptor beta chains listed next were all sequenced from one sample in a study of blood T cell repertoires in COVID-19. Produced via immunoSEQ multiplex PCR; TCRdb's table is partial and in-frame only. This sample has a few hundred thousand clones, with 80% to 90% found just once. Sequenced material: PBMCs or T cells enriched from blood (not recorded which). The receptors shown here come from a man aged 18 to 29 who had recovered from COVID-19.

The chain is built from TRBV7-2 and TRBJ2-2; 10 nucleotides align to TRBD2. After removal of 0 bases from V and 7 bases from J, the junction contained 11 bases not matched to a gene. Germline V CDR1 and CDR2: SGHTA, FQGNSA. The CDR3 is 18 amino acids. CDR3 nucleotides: TGTGCCAGCAGCTTAGCGCGGCTGAGGACTAGCGGACTCGGGGAGCTGTTTTTT. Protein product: CASSLARLRTSGLGELFF.

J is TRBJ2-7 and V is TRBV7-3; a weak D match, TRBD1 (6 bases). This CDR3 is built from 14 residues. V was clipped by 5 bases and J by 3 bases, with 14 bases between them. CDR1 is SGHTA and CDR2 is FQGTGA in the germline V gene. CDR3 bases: TGTGCCAGCAGCCCGGACAGCAGAGGCTACGAGCAGTACTTC. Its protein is CASSPDSRGYEQYF.

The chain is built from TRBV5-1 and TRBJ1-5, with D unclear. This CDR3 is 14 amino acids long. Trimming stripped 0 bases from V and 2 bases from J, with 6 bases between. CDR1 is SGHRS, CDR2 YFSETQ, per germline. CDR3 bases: TGCGCCAGCAGCTTGGGGGGAGGCAATCAGCCCCAGCATTTT. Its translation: CASSLGGGNQPQHF. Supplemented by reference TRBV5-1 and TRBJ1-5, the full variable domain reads KAGVTQTPRYLIKTRGQQVTLSCSPISGHRSVSWYQQTPGQGLQFLFEYFSETQRNKGNFPGRFSGRQFSNSRSEMNVSTLELGDSALYLCASSLGGGNQPQHFGDGTRLSIL.

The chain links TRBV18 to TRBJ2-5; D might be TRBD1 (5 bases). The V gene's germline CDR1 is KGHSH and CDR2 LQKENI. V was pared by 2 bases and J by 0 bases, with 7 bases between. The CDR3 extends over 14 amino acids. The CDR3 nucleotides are TGTGCCAGCTCACCATCGACAGACCAAGAGACCCAGTACTTC. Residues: CASSPSTDQETQYF.

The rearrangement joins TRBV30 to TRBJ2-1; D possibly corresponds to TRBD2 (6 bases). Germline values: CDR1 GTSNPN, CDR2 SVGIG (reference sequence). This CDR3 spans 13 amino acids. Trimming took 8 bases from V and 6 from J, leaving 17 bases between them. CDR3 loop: CALVAGGGNEQFF. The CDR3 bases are TGTGCCCTCGTGGCTGGGGGAGGCAATGAGCAGTTCTTC. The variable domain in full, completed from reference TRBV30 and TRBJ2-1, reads SQTIHQWPATLVQPVGSPLSLECTVEGTSNPNLYWYRQAAGRGLQLLFYSVGIGQISSEVPQNLSASRPQDRQFILSSKKLLLSDSGFYLCALVAGGGNEQFFGPGTRLTVL.

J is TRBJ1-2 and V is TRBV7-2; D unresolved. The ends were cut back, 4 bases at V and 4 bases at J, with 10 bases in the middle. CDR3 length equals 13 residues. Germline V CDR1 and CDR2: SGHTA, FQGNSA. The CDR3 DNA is TGTGCCAGCAGCTCCCGACAATTCTATGGCTACACCTTC. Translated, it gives CASSSRQFYGYTF.

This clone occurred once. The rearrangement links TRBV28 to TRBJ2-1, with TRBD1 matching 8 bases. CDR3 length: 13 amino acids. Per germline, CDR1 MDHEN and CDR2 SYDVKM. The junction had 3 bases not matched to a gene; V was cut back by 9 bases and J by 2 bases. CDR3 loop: CASGQGPYNEQFF. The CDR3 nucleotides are TGTGCCAGTGGACAGGGCCCCTACAATGAGCAGTTCTTC.

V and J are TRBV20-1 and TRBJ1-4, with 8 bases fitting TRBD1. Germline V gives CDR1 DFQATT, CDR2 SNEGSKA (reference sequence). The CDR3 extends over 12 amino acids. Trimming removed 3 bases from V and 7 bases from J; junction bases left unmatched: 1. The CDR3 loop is CSASDRGEKLFF. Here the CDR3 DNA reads TGCAGTGCTAGTGACAGGGGTGAAAAACTGTTTTTT.

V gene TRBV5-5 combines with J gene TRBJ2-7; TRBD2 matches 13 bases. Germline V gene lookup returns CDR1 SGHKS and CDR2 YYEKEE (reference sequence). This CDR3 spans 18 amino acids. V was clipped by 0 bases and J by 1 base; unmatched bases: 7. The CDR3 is CASSLAGTSGAQSYEQYF. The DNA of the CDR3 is TGTGCCAGCAGCTTGGCAGGGACTAGCGGGGCTCAGTCCTACGAGCAGTACTTC. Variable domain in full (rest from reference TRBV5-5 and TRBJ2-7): DAGVTQSPTHLIKTRGQQVTLRCSPISGHKSVSWYQQVLGQGPQFIFQYYEKEERGRGNFPDRFSARQFPNYSSELNVNALLLGDSALYLCASSLAGTSGAQSYEQYFGPGTRLTVT.

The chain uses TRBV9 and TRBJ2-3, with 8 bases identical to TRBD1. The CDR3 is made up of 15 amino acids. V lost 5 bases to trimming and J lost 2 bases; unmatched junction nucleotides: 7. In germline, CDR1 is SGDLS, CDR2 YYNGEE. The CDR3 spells CASRTGQALTDTQYF. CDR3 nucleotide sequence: TGTGCCAGCAGAACGGGACAGGCCCTCACAGATACGCAGTATTTT.

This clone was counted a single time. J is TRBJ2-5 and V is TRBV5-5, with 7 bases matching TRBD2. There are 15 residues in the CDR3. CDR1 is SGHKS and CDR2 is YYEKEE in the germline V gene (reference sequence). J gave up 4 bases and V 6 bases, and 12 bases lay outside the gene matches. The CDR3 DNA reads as TGTGCCAGCATCGGGGGGATGGGACTCCCAGAGACCCAGTACTTC. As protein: CASIGGMGLPETQYF.

The DNA of the CDR3 is TGCGCCAGCAGCAAACTAGGGACAGGTCAATTGCAGTTCTTC. It encodes CASSKLGTGQLQFF. The rearrangement links TRBV4-3 to TRBJ2-1; TRBD1 matches 8 bases. The CDR3 spans 14 residues. With V trimmed by 5 bases and J by 12 bases, 12 bases remained unmatched. Germline V gene sequence: CDR1 LGHNA, CDR2 YSLEER.

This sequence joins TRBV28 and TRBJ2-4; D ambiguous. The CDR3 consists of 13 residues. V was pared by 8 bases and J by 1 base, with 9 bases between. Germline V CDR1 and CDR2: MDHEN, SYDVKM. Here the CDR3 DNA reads TGTGCCAGCCTAGAGTGGGCCAAAAACATTCAGTACTTC. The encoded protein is CASLEWAKNIQYF. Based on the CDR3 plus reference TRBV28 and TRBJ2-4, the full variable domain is DVKVTQSSRYLVKRTGEKVFLECVQDMDHENMFWYRQDPGLGLRLIYFSYDVKMKEKGDIPEGYSVSREKKERFSLILESASTNQTSMYLCASLEWAKNIQYFGAGTRLSVL.

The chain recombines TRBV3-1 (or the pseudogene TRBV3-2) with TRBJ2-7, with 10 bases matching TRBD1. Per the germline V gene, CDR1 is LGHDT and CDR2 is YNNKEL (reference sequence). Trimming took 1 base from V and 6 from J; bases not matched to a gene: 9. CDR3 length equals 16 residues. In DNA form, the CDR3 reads TGTGCCAGCAGCCAAGGTGGGACAGGGGCAGTCGGCGAGCAGTACTTC. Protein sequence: CASSQGGTGAVGEQYF.

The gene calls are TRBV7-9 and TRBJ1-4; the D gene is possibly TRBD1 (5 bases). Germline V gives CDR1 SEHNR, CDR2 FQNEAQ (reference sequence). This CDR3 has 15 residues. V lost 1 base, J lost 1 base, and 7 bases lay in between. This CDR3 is CASSLVQGTNEKLFF. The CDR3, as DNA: TGTGCCAGCAGCTTAGTGCAGGGAACTAATGAAAAACTGTTTTTT.

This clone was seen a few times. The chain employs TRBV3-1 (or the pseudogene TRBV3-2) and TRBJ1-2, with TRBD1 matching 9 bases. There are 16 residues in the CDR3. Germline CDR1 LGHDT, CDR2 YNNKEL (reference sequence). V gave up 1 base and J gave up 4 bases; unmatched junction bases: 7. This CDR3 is CASSQGYRGRGYGYTF. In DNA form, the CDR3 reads TGTGCCAGCAGCCAAGGTTACAGGGGGCGCGGCTATGGCTACACCTTC.

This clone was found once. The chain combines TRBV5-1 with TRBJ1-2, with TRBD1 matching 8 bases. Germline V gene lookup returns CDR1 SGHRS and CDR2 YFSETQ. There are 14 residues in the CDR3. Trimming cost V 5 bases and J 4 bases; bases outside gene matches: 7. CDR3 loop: CASSSRQGSYGYTF. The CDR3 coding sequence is TGCGCCAGCAGTTCTCGACAGGGGAGCTATGGCTACACCTTC.

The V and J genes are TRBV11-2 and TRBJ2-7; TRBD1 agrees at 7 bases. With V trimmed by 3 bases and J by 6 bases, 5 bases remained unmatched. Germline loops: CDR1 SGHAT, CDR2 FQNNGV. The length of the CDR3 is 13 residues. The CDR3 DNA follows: TGTGCCAGCAGCTTGACAGGGTTAATCGAGCAGTACTTC. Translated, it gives CASSLTGLIEQYF.

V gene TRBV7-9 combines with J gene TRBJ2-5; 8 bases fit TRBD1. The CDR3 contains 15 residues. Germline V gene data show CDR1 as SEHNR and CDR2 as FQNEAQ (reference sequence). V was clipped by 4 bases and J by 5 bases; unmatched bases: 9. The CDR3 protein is CASSSDGQGDETQYF. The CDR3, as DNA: TGTGCCAGCAGCTCGGATGGACAGGGCGACGAGACCCAGTACTTC.

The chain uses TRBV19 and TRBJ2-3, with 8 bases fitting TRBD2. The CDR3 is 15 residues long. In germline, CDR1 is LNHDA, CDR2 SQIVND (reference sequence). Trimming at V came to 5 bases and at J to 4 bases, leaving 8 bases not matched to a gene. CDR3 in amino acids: CASSSAGEPSDTQYF. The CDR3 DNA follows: TGTGCCAGTAGTTCAGCGGGGGAACCGTCAGATACGCAGTATTTT.

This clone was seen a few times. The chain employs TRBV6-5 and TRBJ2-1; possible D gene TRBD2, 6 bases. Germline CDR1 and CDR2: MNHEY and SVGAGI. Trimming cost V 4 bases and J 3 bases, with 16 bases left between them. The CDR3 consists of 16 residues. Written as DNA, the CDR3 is TGTGCCAGCAGTTCGCCGGGACTCCCGAGCTACAATGAGCAGTTCTTC. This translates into CASSSPGLPSYNEQFF.

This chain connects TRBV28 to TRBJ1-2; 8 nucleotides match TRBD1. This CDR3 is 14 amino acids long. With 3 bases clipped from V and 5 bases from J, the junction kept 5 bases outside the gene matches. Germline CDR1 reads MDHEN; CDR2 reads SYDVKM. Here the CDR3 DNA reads TGTGCCAGCAGTTTGGGACAGGACATTTATGGCTACACCTTC. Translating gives CASSLGQDIYGYTF.

The CDR3 sequence is CASSVKGQVFPYEQYF. The CDR3 region has the DNA TGCGCCAGCAGCGTAAAAGGACAGGTGTTTCCCTACGAGCAGTACTTC. V usage is TRBV5-1 and J usage is TRBJ2-7, with TRBD1 identical over 7 bases. From germline, CDR1 is SGHRS and CDR2 YFSETQ. The CDR3 covers 16 residues. V shed 4 bases and J 2 bases; nucleotides not matched to a gene: 12.

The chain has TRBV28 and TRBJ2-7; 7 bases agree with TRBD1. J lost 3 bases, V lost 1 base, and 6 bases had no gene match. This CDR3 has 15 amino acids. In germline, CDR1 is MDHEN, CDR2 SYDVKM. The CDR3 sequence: CASSLLGTVVYEQYF. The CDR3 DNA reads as TGTGCCAGCAGTTTATTGGGGACAGTAGTCTACGAGCAGTACTTC.

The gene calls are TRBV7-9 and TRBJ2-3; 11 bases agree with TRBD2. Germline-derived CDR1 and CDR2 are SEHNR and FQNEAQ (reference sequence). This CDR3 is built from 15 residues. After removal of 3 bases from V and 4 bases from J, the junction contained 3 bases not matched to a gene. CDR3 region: CASSLTSGTSDTQYF. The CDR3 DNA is TGTGCCAGCAGCTTGACTAGCGGGACGTCAGATACGCAGTATTTT. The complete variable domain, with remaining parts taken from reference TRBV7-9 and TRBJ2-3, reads DTGVSQNPRHKITKRGQNVTFRCDPISEHNRLYWYRQTLGQGPEFLTYFQNEAQLEKSRLLSDRFSAERPKGSFSTLEIQRTEQGDSAMYLCASSLTSGTSDTQYFGPGTRLTVL.

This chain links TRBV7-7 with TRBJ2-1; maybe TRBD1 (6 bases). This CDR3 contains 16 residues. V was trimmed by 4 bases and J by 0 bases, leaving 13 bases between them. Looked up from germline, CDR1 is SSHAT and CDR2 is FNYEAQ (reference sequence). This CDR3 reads CASSYGTRNSYNEQFF. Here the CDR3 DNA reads TGTGCCAGCAGCTACGGGACACGCAACTCCTACAATGAGCAGTTCTTC.